The rows below give T cell receptor beta chains drawn from one sample of a study of blood T cell repertoires in COVID-19. Generated by immunoSEQ multiplex PCR, the TCRdb table keeps only in-frame clones and is missing some. The sample lists more than 300,000 clones, more than 75% seen once, with more than 0.95% in the top ten. Sequenced input: PBMCs or T cells enriched from blood (not recorded which). Source of these receptors: a woman under 30 who had recovered from COVID-19. Each CDR3 is given with its conserved first and last residue. The D gene is left open where the match is weak. Expanded clones are given a class, and other clones once, few, many or no size at all.

V gene,clone size,J gene,D gene,CDR3 DNA,CDR3 protein
TRBV18,once,TRBJ2-7,TRBD1,TGTGCCAGCTCACCAAGACAGGGAAAGCAGTACTTC,CASSPRQGKQYF
TRBV9,-,TRBJ2-1,-,TGTGCCAGCAGCGTCGAGGGAGTACGGCCCTACAATGAGCAGTTCTTC,CASSVEGVRPYNEQFF
TRBV6-1,-,TRBJ2-5,TRBD1,TGTGCCAGCAGCGGGACAGAGCCCCTGTCGACCCAGTACTTC,CASSGTEPLSTQYF
TRBV19,-,TRBJ2-7,TRBD1,TGTGCCAGTAGTGCGCTCCCGGGACAGGGGGCAAGGAAGGTGGGGCAGTACTTC,CASSALPGQGARKVGQYF
TRBV5-6,-,TRBJ1-6,TRBD1,TGTGCCAGCAGCTCAAAGACAGGGACCTATAATTCACCCCTCCACTTT,CASSSKTGTYNSPLHF
TRBV9,-,TRBJ1-6,-,TGTGCCAGCAGCGCACTAGGGAGCTCCTATAATTCACCCCTCCACTTT,CASSALGSSYNSPLHF
TRBV15,-,TRBJ2-7,-,TGTGCCACCAGCAGAGCACAGAGCTACGAGCAGTACTTC,CATSRAQSYEQYF
TRBV28,-,TRBJ1-5,TRBD1,TGTGCCAGCACCTCCCTTCGACAGGGATATATTCAGCCCCAGCATTTT,CASTSLRQGYIQPQHF
TRBV9,once,TRBJ2-1,-,TGTGCCAGCAGCGTAGAAGGACTCTCCTACAATGAGCAGTTCTTC,CASSVEGLSYNEQFF
TRBV7-2,-,TRBJ1-2,-,TGTGCCAGCAGCCTTAGTCCCGGGTCCGCTAACTATGGCTACACCTTC,CASSLSPGSANYGYTF
TRBV6-6,-,TRBJ1-3,TRBD1,TGTGCCAGCAGTCCCTCGACAGGGAAGATGTCTGGAAACACCATATATTTT,CASSPSTGKMSGNTIYF
TRBV19,once,TRBJ2-3,-,TGTGCCAGTAGTCCCAGGGCGGATACGCAGTATTTT,CASSPRADTQYF
TRBV6-2/TRBV6-3,-,TRBJ1-5,-,TGTGCCAGCAGTTACGAGGCGGATCAGCCCCAGCATTTT,CASSYEADQPQHF
TRBV9,-,TRBJ2-5,-,TGTGCCAGCAGCGTAGGGACAGAACCCCAAGAGACCCAGTACTTC,CASSVGTEPQETQYF
TRBV28,-,TRBJ1-1,TRBD1,TGTGCCAGCAGTTTGGGGACAGCTCGGGTAGCTTTCTTT,CASSLGTARVAFF
TRBV11-3,-,TRBJ2-2,-,TGTGCCAGCAGCTTCGCGGGAACGAACACCGGGGAGCTGTTTTTT,CASSFAGTNTGELFF
TRBV5-4,-,TRBJ2-1,-,TGTGCCAGCAGCTCTCGATGGGGAGTCCCCAACAATGAGCAGTTCTTC,CASSSRWGVPNNEQFF
TRBV6-6,-,TRBJ2-7,-,TGTGCCAGCCACGAGGGGGTCGGCTCCTACGAGCAGTACTTC,CASHEGVGSYEQYF
TRBV5-1,once,TRBJ1-3,TRBD1,TGCGCCAGCAGCTTGGACAGGGGGGACTCTGGAAACACCATATATTTT,CASSLDRGDSGNTIYF
TRBV30,-,TRBJ1-5,-,TGTGCCTGGAGCGATGGGGATTTGGTAGGGCGCGAGGGTTTT,CAWSDGDLVGREGF
TRBV6-5,-,TRBJ2-1,TRBD2,TGTGCCAGCAGTTACTCTAGCGGGGTTTACAATGAGCAGTTCTTC,CASSYSSGVYNEQFF
TRBV7-9,-,TRBJ1-6,TRBD1,TGTGCCAGCAGCTCCGGACAGGTCAATTCACCCCTCCACTTT,CASSSGQVNSPLHF
TRBV12-5,-,TRBJ1-1,-,TGTGCTAGTGGTTTGGTCTGGGAGGGAAACACTGAAGCTTTCTTT,CASGLVWEGNTEAFF
TRBV12-5,once,TRBJ1-1,TRBD1,TGTGCTAGTGGTCCCGGGGGACAGGGGAGAGGGACTGAAGCTTTCTTT,CASGPGGQGRGTEAFF
TRBV2,-,TRBJ1-6,-,TGTGCCAGCAGGGACTGGGGTAATTCACCCCTCCACTTT,CASRDWGNSPLHF
TRBV9,once,TRBJ2-1,-,TGTGCCAGCAGCGTAGCTGCGGGGCTAGCCGGCAATGAGCAGTTCTTC,CASSVAAGLAGNEQFF
TRBV6-5,-,TRBJ1-6,-,TGTGCCAGCCACACAAGACAGAATTCACCCCTCCACTTT,CASHTRQNSPLHF
TRBV5-1,-,TRBJ1-4,-,TGCGCCAGCAGCCTCTCCATCTCGACGGGTGGTGAAAAACTGTTTTTT,CASSLSISTGGEKLFF
TRBV5-1,once,TRBJ1-3,TRBD1,TGCGCCAGCAGCCCGGGACAGGGGGATGCCCGAAACACCATATATTTT,CASSPGQGDARNTIYF
TRBV14,-,TRBJ1-1,TRBD1,TGTGCCAGCAGCCAAGGCGAGGGGGCGTGGGCTGAAGCTTTCTTT,CASSQGEGAWAEAFF
TRBV10-2,-,TRBJ2-7,-,TGCGCCAGCAGCCAAGCGGACAGTAGCTACGAGCAGTACTTC,CASSQADSSYEQYF
TRBV4-1,-,TRBJ2-7,-,TGCGCCAGCAGCCTAGGGACATCCTCCTACGAGCAGTACTTC,CASSLGTSSYEQYF
TRBV9,-,TRBJ1-1,-,TGTGCCAGCAGCGGAGGCCCGGGGGGAGGCCAGGAAGCTTTCTTT,CASSGGPGGGQEAFF
TRBV4-1,-,TRBJ1-2,TRBD1,TGCGCCAGCAGCCAAGGTAGACAGGGGCACGATTCTAACTATGGCTACACCTTC,CASSQGRQGHDSNYGYTF
TRBV19,-,TRBJ2-1,TRBD2,TGTGCCAGTAGTCCCGACCGGTTGGCGGGGGACTACAATGAGCAGTTCTTC,CASSPDRLAGDYNEQFF
TRBV4-1,once,TRBJ1-5,-,TGCGCCAGCAGCCAAGAATCAGGGGGCAATCAGCCCCAGCATTTT,CASSQESGGNQPQHF
TRBV28,-,TRBJ2-3,-,TGTGCCAGCAGTTTCAAGCAAACAGATACGCAGTATTTT,CASSFKQTDTQYF
TRBV5-1,-,TRBJ2-7,TRBD1,TGCGCCAGCAGCGGCACAGGGGGCAACGAGCAGTACTTC,CASSGTGGNEQYF
TRBV2,-,TRBJ1-1,TRBD1,TGTGCCAGCAGGATGGACAGGTCAATGAACACTGAAGCTTTCTTT,CASRMDRSMNTEAFF
TRBV7-9,once,TRBJ1-4,TRBD1,TGTGCCAGCAGCAAATTGTCTGGGACAGGGAATGAAAAACTGTTTTTT,CASSKLSGTGNEKLFF
TRBV4-1,-,TRBJ2-2,TRBD1,TGCGCCAGCAGCCATCCGGGACAGGTTCCCGGGGAGCTGTTTTTT,CASSHPGQVPGELFF
TRBV7-8,-,TRBJ2-1,TRBD2,TGTGCCAGCAGCTTAACTGCACGCGGGGGGGTGAGTAATGAGCAGTTCTTC,CASSLTARGGVSNEQFF
TRBV9,-,TRBJ1-2,TRBD1,TGTGCCAGCAGCGTAGGAGGGGCAGGGGGCTCGTTGGGCTACACCTTC,CASSVGGAGGSLGYTF
TRBV19,-,TRBJ1-1,-,TGTGCCAGTAGTGAATATCCGGGTGACACTGAAGCTTTCTTT,CASSEYPGDTEAFF
TRBV20-1,few,TRBJ2-1,-,TGCAGTGCTAGTCGGGGGAACGCCTACAATGAGCAGTTCTTC,CSASRGNAYNEQFF
TRBV18,once,TRBJ2-1,-,TGTGCCAGCTCAATTTCCCAAAATCCGTTCTTC,CASSISQNPFF
TRBV10-3,-,TRBJ2-7,TRBD1,TGTGCCATCAGTGCAAAAAACTCCGGGACAGGGGCCGACGAGCAGTACTTC,CAISAKNSGTGADEQYF
TRBV24-1,once,TRBJ1-5,-,TGTGCCACCAGCTTACAGGGAAACCAGCCCCAGCATTTT,CATSLQGNQPQHF
TRBV10-2,-,TRBJ1-5,-,TGCGCCAGCAGTGGACAGGAGTATAGCAATCAGCCCCAGCATTTT,CASSGQEYSNQPQHF